The 26 T cell receptor beta chains listed next were all sequenced from one sample in a study of OX40 agonist ivuxolimab in advanced cancers. TCRdb keeps only in-frame clones here, not all; method: immunoSEQ multiplex PCR. The repertoire holds 25,000 to 35,000 clones, 80% to 85% seen once, with 15% to 25% in the top ten. Here the sequenced sample was CD4+ or CD8+ T cells sorted from blood, taken in a trial of the OX40 agonist ivuxolimab. The receptor set was obtained from an adult with an advanced solid tumor such as melanoma, head and neck, liver or kidney cancer.

CDR3 DNA: TGTGCCAGCAGTGAAGCGCTAGGGCACGCCTATGGCTACACCTTC. This translates into CASSEALGHAYGYTF. The chain joins TRBV2 to TRBJ1-2, with unresolved D. V lost 0 bases and J lost 4, with 12 bases in between. Germline CDR1 reads SNHLY; CDR2 reads FYNNEI. This CDR3 comprises 15 residues.

This sequence joins TRBV19 and TRBJ2-2; D assignment may be TRBD1 or TRBD2 (5 bases each). The V and J ends lost 6 bases and 6 bases respectively, with 20 bases between them. Germline V lookup: CDR1 LNHDA, CDR2 SQIVND (reference sequence). The CDR3 length is 16 residues. The CDR3 spells CASRTPGRRAAGELFF. CDR3 nucleotides: TGTGCCAGTAGAACACCGGGACGCCGGGCGGCCGGGGAGCTGTTTTTT.

The chain has TRBV19 and TRBJ1-1, with D possibly matching TRBD1 (5 bases). Looked up from germline, CDR1 is LNHDA and CDR2 is SQIVND (reference sequence). The CDR3 is made up of 17 amino acids. V was pared by 9 bases and J by 4 bases, with 27 bases between. As DNA, the CDR3 is TGTGCCAGCCTTCCACGGGGGGATTGGGTCTTGGGCACTGAAGCTTTCTTT. It translates to CASLPRGDWVLGTEAFF.

This CDR3 is CASTSLRERGLKSTEAFF. The CDR3 DNA is TGTGCCAGCACCTCCCTCAGGGAACGGGGGTTGAAAAGCACTGAAGCTTTCTTT. The chain has TRBV28 and TRBJ1-1; tentatively, D is TRBD1 (5 bases). Germline V CDR1 and CDR2: MDHEN, SYDVKM. This CDR3 contains 18 residues. Between the trimmed V and J ends, which lost 7 bases and 4 bases, there was a span of 28 bases.

V gene TRBV5-6 combines with J gene TRBJ2-7; D might be TRBD2 (6 bases). The CDR3 is 14 residues long. Looked up from germline, CDR1 is SGHDT and CDR2 is YYEEEE. Trimming pared 0 bases from V and 9 bases from J, leaving 16 bases between. The CDR3 is CASSLDQLARTQYF. In DNA form, the CDR3 reads TGTGCCAGCAGCTTGGACCAACTAGCCCGCACGCAGTACTTC.

The chain employs TRBV10-1 and TRBJ2-7; TRBD1 is a possible D gene (6 bases). Trimming took 7 bases from V and 7 from J, leaving 20 bases between them. This CDR3 has 14 residues. The germline CDR1 and CDR2 sequences are WNHNN and SYGVQD (reference sequence). The CDR3 sequence: CASNAPGHRFEQYF. As DNA, the CDR3 is TGCGCCAGCAACGCCCCGGGACACCGATTTGAGCAGTACTTC.

This chain uses TRBV4-1 with TRBJ2-1, with unresolved D. The CDR3 has 12 amino acids. Germline V gives CDR1 MGHRA, CDR2 YSYEKL. With 3 bases removed from V and 5 bases from J, the gap between germline ends came to 5 bases. The CDR3 nucleotides read TGCGCCAGCAGCCATAGGGACAATGAGCAGTTCTTC. Encoded protein: CASSHRDNEQFF.

The chain carries TRBV9 and TRBJ2-1, with 8 nucleotides matching TRBD2. The germline V gene has CDR1 SGDLS and CDR2 YYNGEE. With 4 bases clipped from V and 2 bases from J, the junction kept 8 bases outside the gene matches. The CDR3 is 16 residues long. The CDR3 spells CASSSGGTLTYNEQFF. CDR3 nucleotides: TGTGCCAGCAGCTCGGGGGGGACTTTAACCTACAATGAGCAGTTCTTC.

The chain is built from TRBV11-2 and TRBJ1-3; 8 bases align to TRBD1. This CDR3 has 16 residues. The germline V gene has CDR1 SGHAT and CDR2 FQNNGV. The V and J ends lost 6 bases and 0 bases, in that order; junction bases with no gene match: 7. The CDR3 DNA is TGTGCCAGCAGACGCGACAGGGGAACCTCTGGAAACACCATATATTTT. This translates into CASRRDRGTSGNTIYF.

By its share, this clone is medium-sized. J is TRBJ2-7 and V is TRBV7-9; TRBD2 is a possible D gene (6 bases). The V end was cut by 5 bases, the J end by 3 bases, with 11 bases between. In germline, CDR1 is SEHNR, CDR2 FQNEAQ (reference sequence). The CDR3 has 13 residues. CDR3 in DNA: TGTGCCAGCAGCCTGGGACTTTACTACGAGCAGTACTTC. As protein: CASSLGLYYEQYF.

The genes are TRBV6-5 and TRBJ2-5; a weak D match, TRBD2 (5 bases). TRBJ2-7 matches the DNA end more closely, so the J call is doubtful. Per the germline V gene, CDR1 is MNHEY and CDR2 is SVGAGI. This CDR3 region has 15 residues. For the CDR3, the DNA is TGTGCCAGCAGTCCCGGGCTAGCTGCGTTCTACGAGCAGTACTTC. Protein: CASSPGLAAFYEQYF.

The V gene is TRBV7-8, the J gene TRBJ1-4; possibly TRBD1 for D (6 bases). Per the germline V gene, CDR1 is SGHVS and CDR2 is FQNEAQ. This CDR3 has 15 amino acids. V gave up 5 bases and J gave up 5 bases, with 15 bases separating them. Here the CDR3 reads CASSPAKGGNEKLFF. The CDR3 bases are TGTGCCAGCAGCCCCGCTAAAGGGGGGAATGAAAAACTGTTTTTT.

The rearrangement joins TRBV2 to TRBJ2-5; 8 nucleotides agree with TRBD1. J gave up 1 base and V 11 bases, and 9 bases lay outside the gene matches. Germline V gene sequence: CDR1 SNHLY, CDR2 FYNNEI. The CDR3 extends over 14 amino acids. CDR3 DNA: TGTGCCCAGGGGGCTAGCGCAATCCAAGAGACCCAGTACTTC. Protein product: CAQGASAIQETQYF.

This clone came up once. The gene calls are TRBV7-8 and TRBJ2-5; D remains ambiguous. Germline CDR1 reads SGHVS; CDR2 reads FQNEAQ. The CDR3 consists of 14 residues. V was pared by 4 bases and J by 1 base, with 10 bases between. This chain's CDR3 is CASSYRYSQETQYF. The CDR3 DNA reads TGTGCCAGCAGCTACCGGTATTCCCAAGAGACCCAGTACTTC. The variable domain in full, completed from reference TRBV7-8 and TRBJ2-5, reads GAGVSQSPRYKVAKRGQDVALRCDPISGHVSLFWYQQALGQGPEFLTYFQNEAQLDKSGLPSDRFFAERPEGSVSTLKIQRTQQEDSAVYLCASSYRYSQETQYFGPGTRLLVL.

The chain combines TRBV6-1 with TRBJ2-2, with D possibly being TRBD2 (7 bases). Trimming took off 4 bases at V and 6 bases at J, with 15 bases between the two ends. This CDR3 region has 15 residues. From germline, CDR1 is MNHNS and CDR2 SASEGT. The CDR3 DNA is TGTGCCAGCAGTGGGGGGGCGGGAGCTCCCGGGGAGCTGTTTTTT. Protein product: CASSGGAGAPGELFF.

V usage is TRBV5-1 and J usage is TRBJ2-1; 7 bases are shared with TRBD2. Germline loops: CDR1 SGHRS, CDR2 YFSETQ. V trimming: 2 bases; J trimming: 0 bases; junction bases outside the gene matches: 5. The CDR3 contains 16 residues. This CDR3 reads CASSFLGGSSYNEQFF. As DNA, the CDR3 is TGCGCCAGCAGCTTCCTCGGGGGGAGCTCCTACAATGAGCAGTTCTTC.

The CDR3 nucleotides read TGTGCCAGCAGCCATACCGACATGAGTAACGCCTACGAGCAGTACTTC. This codes for CASSHTDMSNAYEQYF. The V call is TRBV4-2, the J call TRBJ2-7; D call uncertain. This CDR3 has 16 residues. The ends were cut back, 3 bases at V and 2 bases at J, with 17 bases in the middle. The V gene's germline CDR1 is LGHNA and CDR2 YNFKEQ.

The chain carries TRBV30 and TRBJ2-7, with D tentatively TRBD2 (5 bases). The CDR3 length is 12 residues. In germline, CDR1 is GTSNPN, CDR2 SVGIG (reference sequence). The V end was cut by 3 bases, the J end by 6 bases, with 12 bases between. Here the CDR3 DNA reads TGTGCCTGGAGCGACGGACTGGGCGAGCAGTACTTC. This translates into CAWSDGLGEQYF.

V usage is TRBV6-1 and J usage is TRBJ1-1; possible D gene TRBD1, 5 bases. Trimming cost V 2 bases and J 0 bases, with 7 bases left between them. The CDR3 sequence is 14 residues long. The germline V gene has CDR1 MNHNS and CDR2 SASEGT. CDR3 sequence (DNA): TGTGCCAGCAGTGAAAGGGGTATGAACACTGAAGCTTTCTTT. This sequence encodes CASSERGMNTEAFF.

This chain connects TRBV27 to TRBJ2-1, with D hard to call. CDR3 size: 11 residues. CDR1 and CDR2 from the germline V gene are MNHEY and SMNVEV (reference sequence). The germline V and J ends were trimmed by 6 bases and 2 bases, with 2 bases remaining between them. The CDR3 loop reads CASRAYNEQFF. The CDR3 DNA is TGTGCCAGCAGGGCCTACAATGAGCAGTTCTTC.

The gene calls are TRBV7-9 and TRBJ2-1; TRBD2 might be the D (6 bases). V was shortened by 5 bases and J by 8 bases, with 19 bases between the two germline ends. The CDR3 covers 15 residues. Germline V CDR1 and CDR2: SEHNR, FQNEAQ (reference sequence). The CDR3 here is CASSPRSVGGDEQFF. Written as DNA, the CDR3 is TGTGCCAGCAGCCCTAGGAGCGTCGGCGGGGATGAGCAGTTCTTC.

In nucleotides, the CDR3 is TGTGCCAGCAGCTTGGCCGGGACAGCCTCCTACGAGCAGTACTTC. Translated, it gives CASSLAGTASYEQYF. The V gene is TRBV5-5, the J gene TRBJ2-7, with 7 bases matching TRBD1. J lost 0 bases, V lost 0 bases, and 3 bases had no gene match. This CDR3 has 15 residues. Germline V gene sequence: CDR1 SGHKS, CDR2 YYEKEE (reference sequence).

This rearrangement joins TRBV5-5 to TRBJ1-1, with 9 bases identical to TRBD1. The V gene's germline CDR1 is SGHKS and CDR2 YYEKEE (reference sequence). There are 14 residues in the CDR3. J lost 5 bases, V lost 0 bases, and 2 bases had no gene match. The CDR3 DNA reads TGTGCCAGCAGCTTGGCGACAGGGGGTACTGAAGCTTTCTTT. Amino acid sequence: CASSLATGGTEAFF. Full variable domain (outside the CDR3, taken from reference TRBV5-5 and TRBJ1-1): DAGVTQSPTHLIKTRGQQVTLRCSPISGHKSVSWYQQVLGQGPQFIFQYYEKEERGRGNFPDRFSARQFPNYSSELNVNALLLGDSALYLCASSLATGGTEAFFGQGTRLTVV.

Concerning this clone: The junction and the germline gene differ at one end; a read error may be behind it. V is TRBV11-2 and J is TRBJ2-7; 7 nucleotides line up with TRBD2. From germline, CDR1 is SGHAT and CDR2 FQNNGV. The CDR3 has 11 amino acids. The CDR3 nucleotides are TGTGCCAGCAGCCAGGCGAAGGGACTATTATTC. Translating gives CASSQAKGLLF.

The CDR3 coding sequence is TGTGCCAGCAGTTACTCGGCCGGGATGAACACTGAAGCTTTCTTT. As protein: CASSYSAGMNTEAFF. The chain uses TRBV6-5 and TRBJ1-1; no clear D. The CDR3 consists of 15 residues. The germline V gene has CDR1 MNHEY and CDR2 SVGAGI. Trimming cost V 0 bases and J 0 bases, with 8 bases left between them.

The rearrangement joins TRBV27 to TRBJ1-1; 7 bases line up with TRBD1. The CDR3 covers 14 residues. V shed 5 bases and J 1 base; nucleotides not matched to a gene: 4. The germline gives CDR1 MNHEY, CDR2 SMNVEV (reference sequence). In nucleotides, the CDR3 is TGTGCCAGCAGTCGGACAGGTCCGAACACTGAAGCTTTCTTT. Its protein product is CASSRTGPNTEAFF.